These 21 T cell receptor beta chains were sequenced from one sample in a study of pediatric ulcerative colitis. Sequenced by immunoSEQ multiplex PCR; TCRdb stores in-frame clones only, minus some. The table records roughly 64,000 clones, about nine tenths of them present only once. The sample comprised blood. The source is a boy younger than 18 with severe ulcerative colitis.

This chain connects TRBV6-6 to TRBJ1-4, with TRBD1 matching 8 bases. The germline V gene encodes CDR1 MNHNY and CDR2 SVGAGI (reference sequence). The CDR3 runs 14 residues. V lost 6 bases to trimming and J lost 7 bases; unmatched junction nucleotides: 7. Here the CDR3 reads CASRFGQGGEKLFF. The CDR3 region has the DNA TGTGCCAGCAGGTTCGGACAGGGAGGTGAAAAACTGTTTTTT.

CDR3 bases: TGTGCCAGCAGTTTTGTAGGGACTAGCGGGGAGCTGTTTTTT. It codes for CASSFVGTSGELFF. The V gene is TRBV27, the J gene TRBJ2-2; 8 positions agree with TRBD2. The germline gives CDR1 MNHEY, CDR2 SMNVEV (reference sequence). With 3 bases clipped from V and 7 bases from J, the junction kept 4 bases outside the gene matches. CDR3 length: 14 amino acids.

The J gene is TRBJ2-1, the V gene TRBV27; 13 bases fit TRBD2. V lost 9 bases to trimming and J lost 1 base; unmatched junction nucleotides: 12. CDR3 length equals 18 residues. CDR1 is MNHEY and CDR2 is SMNVEV in the germline V gene (reference sequence). The CDR3 region is CASSPGTSGTRSYNEQFF. DNA for the CDR3: TGTGCCAGTTCCCCCGGGACTAGCGGGACAAGGTCCTACAATGAGCAGTTCTTC.

The rearrangement joins TRBV27 to TRBJ2-7; 9 bases agree with TRBD1. V was pared by 3 bases and J by 3 bases, with 6 bases of the junction left unmatched. CDR3 length equals 15 residues. Germline CDR1 MNHEY, CDR2 SMNVEV (reference sequence). For the CDR3, the DNA is TGTGCCAGCAGTTTGGGACAGGGATGGTTCTACGAGCAGTACTTC. This sequence encodes CASSLGQGWFYEQYF.

The V call is TRBV25-1, the J call TRBJ2-1, with 11 bases identical to TRBD2. The V and J ends lost 1 base and 10 bases, in that order; junction bases with no gene match: 9. Germline V gives CDR1 MGHDK, CDR2 SYGVNS. The length of the CDR3 is 16 residues. CDR3 region: CASSELTPGLADEQFF. In nucleotides, the CDR3 is TGTGCCAGCAGTGAATTGACACCGGGACTAGCGGACGAGCAGTTCTTC.

V gene TRBV27 combines with J gene TRBJ2-1, with D tentatively TRBD1 or TRBD2 (6 bases each). The germline CDR1 and CDR2 sequences are MNHEY and SMNVEV (reference sequence). Trimming took off 0 bases at V and 1 base at J, with 16 bases between the two ends. The CDR3 has 18 residues. Written as DNA, the CDR3 is TGTGCCAGCAGTTTATCCGGGGGCGTCCTGCCGTCCTACAATGAGCAGTTCTTC. It translates to CASSLSGGVLPSYNEQFF.

V and J are TRBV2 and TRBJ1-4; a weak D match, TRBD1 (5 bases). V lost 5 bases and J 5 bases, leaving 18 bases between the germline ends. Germline assignment: CDR1 SNHLY and CDR2 FYNNEI. The CDR3 covers 16 residues. The CDR3 loop is CASSPETGTFNEKLFF. As DNA, the CDR3 is TGTGCCAGCAGTCCCGAGACCGGGACTTTCAATGAAAAACTGTTTTTT.

The table lists this clone with a count of one. V usage is TRBV9 and J usage is TRBJ2-1; 12 nucleotides match TRBD2. The CDR3 covers 15 residues. The germline V gene has CDR1 SGDLS and CDR2 YYNGEE. Germline trimming cut 3 bases from V and 6 bases from J; bases unmatched to any gene: 4. The CDR3 sequence is CASSAGGLAGNEQFF. The CDR3 region has the DNA TGTGCCAGCAGCGCGGGGGGACTAGCGGGCAATGAGCAGTTCTTC.

This rearrangement joins TRBV25-1 to TRBJ2-3; 9 nucleotides line up with TRBD2. The CDR3 is 15 amino acids. Germline loops: CDR1 MGHDK, CDR2 SYGVNS. V lost 6 bases and J lost 6; bases outside the gene matches: 10. The CDR3 loop reads CASSLSGRGGDTQYF. As DNA, the CDR3 is TGTGCCAGCAGCCTTAGCGGGAGAGGAGGGGATACGCAGTATTTT. Full variable domain (outside the CDR3, taken from reference TRBV25-1 and TRBJ2-3): EADIYQTPRYLVIGTGKKITLECSQTMGHDKMYWYQQDPGMELHLIHYSYGVNSTEKGDLSSESTVSRIRTEHFPLTLESARPSHTSQYLCASSLSGRGGDTQYFGPGTRLTVL.

This chain uses TRBV10-2 with TRBJ2-1; D might be TRBD1 (6 bases). The germline CDR1 and CDR2 sequences are WSHSY and SAAADI. The CDR3 is made up of 13 amino acids. With 6 bases removed from V and 7 bases from J, the gap between germline ends came to 13 bases. The CDR3, as DNA: TGCGCCAGCAGGGGCTTAGGGGGTAATGAGCAGTTCTTC. Translation gives CASRGLGGNEQFF.

The chain carries TRBV5-1 and TRBJ1-2; 8 nucleotides match TRBD1. Germline lookup yields CDR1 SGHRS and CDR2 YFSETQ. J gave up 1 base and V 4 bases, and 6 bases lay outside the gene matches. The CDR3 is made up of 15 amino acids. The CDR3 protein is CASSPQGAGNYGYTF. In nucleotides, the CDR3 is TGCGCCAGCAGCCCCCAGGGGGCGGGTAACTATGGCTACACCTTC. The variable domain in full, completed from reference TRBV5-1 and TRBJ1-2, reads KAGVTQTPRYLIKTRGQQVTLSCSPISGHRSVSWYQQTPGQGLQFLFEYFSETQRNKGNFPGRFSGRQFSNSRSEMNVSTLELGDSALYLCASSPQGAGNYGYTFGSGTRLTVV.

This chain links TRBV6-6 with TRBJ1-5, with TRBD1 identical over 8 bases. CDR1 MNHNY and CDR2 SVGAGI come from the germline V gene (reference sequence). J gave up 0 bases and V 2 bases, and 3 bases lay outside the gene matches. This CDR3 region has 16 residues. CDR3: CASSYGDRNSNQPQHF. As DNA, the CDR3 is TGTGCCAGCAGTTACGGGGACAGGAATAGCAATCAGCCCCAGCATTTT.

This chain links TRBV29-1 with TRBJ1-1; TRBD1 is a possible D gene (6 bases). V was pared by 6 bases and J by 5 bases, with 16 bases between. Germline V gene data show CDR1 as SQVTM and CDR2 as ANQGSEA. The CDR3 spans 13 residues. The CDR3: CSVLGQGLTEAFF. The CDR3, as DNA: TGCAGCGTCCTGGGACAAGGCCTAACTGAAGCTTTCTTT.

V is TRBV30 and J is TRBJ1-4; no definite D call. The CDR3 extends over 12 amino acids. Per the germline V gene, CDR1 is GTSNPN and CDR2 is SVGIG (reference sequence). With 7 bases removed from V and 0 bases from J, the gap between germline ends came to 6 bases. CDR3 sequence (DNA): TGTGCCTCACAAGCAACTAATGAAAAACTGTTTTTT. Amino acid sequence: CASQATNEKLFF.

This chain uses TRBV12-5 with TRBJ1-2; no definite D call. The V end lost 0 bases, the J end lost 2 bases, and 16 bases lay between the germline ends. Germline V lookup: CDR1 LGHNT, CDR2 FRNRAP. The length of the CDR3 is 17 residues. In DNA form, the CDR3 reads TGTGCTAGTGGTTTGGTTGGAGGGCCGAGACCCAACTATGGCTACACCTTC. It encodes CASGLVGGPRPNYGYTF.

The chain has TRBV30 and TRBJ1-3, with 9 bases lining up with TRBD1. This CDR3 contains 13 residues. Unmatched junction bases numbered 10, after V lost 4 bases and J lost 12 bases. The germline V gene encodes CDR1 GTSNPN and CDR2 SVGIG (reference sequence). CDR3 nucleotides: TGTGCCTGGAACCGGGACAGGGACTCAGTCATATATTTT. Translated, it gives CAWNRDRDSVIYF.

The gene calls are TRBV9 and TRBJ2-7, with a weak D call TRBD2 (5 bases). The CDR3 runs to 15 residues. Trimming pared 0 bases from V and 4 bases from J, leaving 14 bases between. Looked up from germline, CDR1 is SGDLS and CDR2 is YYNGEE. The CDR3 spells CASSVEGGLPYEQYF. CDR3 coding DNA: TGTGCCAGCAGCGTAGAAGGAGGTCTACCTTACGAGCAGTACTTC.

The gene calls are TRBV11-2 and TRBJ2-1; TRBD2 aligns across 16 bases. This CDR3 region has 14 residues. Looked up from germline, CDR1 is SGHAT and CDR2 is FQNNGV. The ends lost 1 base at V and 14 bases at J; junction bases unmatched: 2. The CDR3 DNA sequence: TGTGCCAGCAGCTTAGTGGGACTAGCGGGAGGGGAGTTCTTC. It is translated as CASSLVGLAGGEFF.

This clone was observed once. The J gene is TRBJ2-5, the V gene TRBV11-2; D remains unclear. V shed 3 bases and J shed 3 bases, with 2 bases lying between them. CDR1 and CDR2 (germline): SGHAT, FQNNGV. The length of the CDR3 is 11 residues. The CDR3 spells CASSFKETQYF. CDR3 in DNA: TGTGCCAGCAGCTTTAAAGAGACCCAGTACTTC.

The V and J genes are TRBV13 and TRBJ1-2; weak D call: TRBD1 (6 bases). Germline assignment: CDR1 PRHDT and CDR2 FYEKMQ (reference sequence). Trimming stripped 11 bases from V and 8 bases from J, with 21 bases between. This CDR3 has 13 residues. CDR3 sequence: CASGEGGSQGYTF. DNA of the CDR3: TGTGCCTCCGGGGAGGGGGGCTCTCAAGGCTACACCTTC.

This chain connects TRBV7-9 to TRBJ2-3; 11 bases align to TRBD1. Trimming took 2 bases from V and 4 from J; bases not matched to a gene: 5. CDR1 is SEHNR and CDR2 is FQNEAQ in the germline V gene (reference sequence). The CDR3 is 16 amino acids. CDR3 residues: CASSLIGQGASDTQYF. For the CDR3, the DNA is TGTGCCAGCAGCTTAATCGGACAGGGGGCTTCAGATACGCAGTATTTT.